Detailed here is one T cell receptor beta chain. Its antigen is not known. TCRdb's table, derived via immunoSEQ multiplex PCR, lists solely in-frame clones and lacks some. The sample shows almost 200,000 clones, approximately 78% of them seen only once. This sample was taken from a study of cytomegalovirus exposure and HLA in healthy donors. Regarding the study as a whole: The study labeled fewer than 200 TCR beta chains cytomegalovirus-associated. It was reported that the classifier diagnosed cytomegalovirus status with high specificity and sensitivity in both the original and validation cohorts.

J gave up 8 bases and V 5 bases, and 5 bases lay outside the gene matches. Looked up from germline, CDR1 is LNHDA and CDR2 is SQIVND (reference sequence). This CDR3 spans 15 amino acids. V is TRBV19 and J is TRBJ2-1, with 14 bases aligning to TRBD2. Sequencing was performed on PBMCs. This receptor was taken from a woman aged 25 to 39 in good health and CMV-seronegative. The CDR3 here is CASSQPGLAGDEQFF. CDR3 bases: TGTGCCAGTAGTCAACCGGGACTAGCGGGAGATGAGCAGTTCTTC.